Shown below are 3 T cell receptor beta chains from a single sample sequenced in a study of blood T cells in healthy people across ages. The use of a sample-barcoded 5' primer and a J-beta primer mix characterized a second PCR of roughly 6 to 11 cycles. MiXCR, applied by TCRdb to the 5' RACE reads, yields one record per CDR3 protein. The sample gives hundreds of thousands of distinct CDR3 sequences, 20% to 30% of which show up once; roughly a tenth is in the top ten. These data were also reused for a study on T cells of mothers and their children.

The sample consisted of blood. Source of these receptors: a boy younger than 18 in good health.

The genes are TRBV3-1 and TRBJ1-4; 7 nucleotides line up with TRBD1. Trimming removed 3 bases from V and 8 bases from J; junction bases left unmatched: 9. CDR1 is LGHDT and CDR2 is YNNKEL in the germline V gene (reference sequence). This CDR3 is 15 amino acids long. The CDR3 region is CASSQQGQSNEKLFF. In DNA, the CDR3 is TGTGCCAGCAGCCAGCAGGGACAGAGTAACGAAAAACTGTTTTTT.

The rearrangement uses TRBV29-1 and TRBJ2-7, with 7 bases matching TRBD2. This CDR3 spans 15 amino acids. V shed 8 bases, J shed 5 bases, and the junction held 18 bases outside the gene matches. The germline V gene has CDR1 SQVTM and CDR2 ANQGSEA. This CDR3 is CSPHPRTRRPHEQYF. Here the CDR3 DNA reads TGCAGCCCCCACCCTCGGACTAGAAGGCCCCACGAGCAGTACTTC.

The chain employs TRBV29-1 and TRBJ2-5; D perhaps matches TRBD1 (6 bases). V dropped 2 bases and J dropped 2 bases, with 9 bases sitting between them. CDR3 length: 13 residues. From germline, CDR1 is SQVTM and CDR2 ANQGSEA. The chain's CDR3 is CSVERQAQETQYF. The CDR3 nucleotides read TGCAGCGTTGAACGACAGGCACAAGAGACCCAGTACTTC.